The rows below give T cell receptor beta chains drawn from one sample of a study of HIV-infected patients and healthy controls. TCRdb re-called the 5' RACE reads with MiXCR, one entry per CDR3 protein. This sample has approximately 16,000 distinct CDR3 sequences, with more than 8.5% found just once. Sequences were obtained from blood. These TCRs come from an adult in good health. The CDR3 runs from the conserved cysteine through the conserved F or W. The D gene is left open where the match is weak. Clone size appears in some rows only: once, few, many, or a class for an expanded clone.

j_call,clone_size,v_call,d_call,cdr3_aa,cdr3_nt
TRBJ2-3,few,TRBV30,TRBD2,CAWSYGLAGSRDTQYF,TGTGCCTGGAGTTATGGGCTAGCGGGTTCGCGAGATACGCAGTATTTT
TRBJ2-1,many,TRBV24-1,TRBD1,CATGTDYNEQFF,TGTGCCACGGGGACAGATTACAATGAGCAGTTCTTC
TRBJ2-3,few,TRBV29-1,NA,CSAVGPPDTQYF,TGCAGCGCGGTAGGGCCCCCAGACACGCAGTATTTT
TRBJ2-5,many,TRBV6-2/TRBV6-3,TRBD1,CASSIQGAGETQYF,TGTGCCAGCAGTATACAGGGGGCGGGAGAGACCCAGTACTTC
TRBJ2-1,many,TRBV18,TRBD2,CASSPSRTSGRRSEQFF,TGTGCCAGCTCACCATCTAGGACTAGCGGGAGGAGGAGTGAGCAGTTCTTC
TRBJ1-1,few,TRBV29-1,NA,CSVVGQELWSEAFF,TGCAGCGTTGTAGGGCAAGAACTCTGGTCTGAAGCTTTCTTT
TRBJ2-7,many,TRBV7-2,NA,CASSLQDYSYEQYF,TGTGCCAGCAGCTTACAGGACTACTCCTACGAGCAGTACTTC
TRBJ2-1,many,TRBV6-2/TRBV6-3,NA,CASTLRGEGPNEQFF,TGTGCCAGCACTCTAAGGGGAGAAGGTCCGAATGAGCAGTTCTTC
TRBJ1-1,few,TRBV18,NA,CASSPLIQANTEAFF,TGTGCCAGCTCACCCCTAATACAGGCGAACACTGAAGCTTTCTTT
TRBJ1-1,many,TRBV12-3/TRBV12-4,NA,CASSLTETEAFF,TGTGCCAGCAGTCTAACGGAAACTGAAGCTTTCTTT
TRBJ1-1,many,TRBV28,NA,CASSFTKYWGGEAFF,TGTGCCAGCAGTTTTACTAAGTATTGGGGGGGAGAAGCTTTCTTT
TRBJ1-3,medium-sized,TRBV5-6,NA,CASSLSGNTIYF,TGTGCCAGCAGCTTGTCTGGAAACACCATATATTTT
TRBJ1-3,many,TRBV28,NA,CASYTLSGNTIYF,TGTGCCAGCTATACGCTCTCTGGAAACACCATATATTTT
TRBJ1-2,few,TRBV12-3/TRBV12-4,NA,CASSPPGTNGYTF,TGTGCCAGCAGTCCACCCGGGACTAATGGCTACACCTTC
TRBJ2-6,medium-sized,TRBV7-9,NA,CASSLRRVDVSGGANVLTF,TGTGCCAGCAGCTTAAGAAGGGTGGATGTTTCCGGAGGGGCCAACGTCCTGACTTTC
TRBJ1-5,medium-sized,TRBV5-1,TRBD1,CASSPTGDSNQPQHF,TGCGCCAGCAGTCCAACAGGGGATAGCAATCAGCCCCAGCATTTT
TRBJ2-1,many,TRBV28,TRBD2,CASTPLAGGPEQFF,TGTGCCAGCACCCCGCTAGCGGGAGGGCCTGAGCAGTTCTTC
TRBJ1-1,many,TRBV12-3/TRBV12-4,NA,CASSEIQGPPEAFF,TGTGCCAGCAGTGAAATACAGGGTCCCCCCGAAGCTTTCTTT
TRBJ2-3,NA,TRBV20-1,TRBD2,CSARLAGNTDTQYF,TGCAGTGCTAGACTAGCGGGAAACACAGATACGCAGTATTTT
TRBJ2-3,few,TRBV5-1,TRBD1,CASSLDDRVLEDTQYF,TGCGCCAGCAGCTTGGACGACAGGGTCTTGGAAGATACGCAGTATTTT
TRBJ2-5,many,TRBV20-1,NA,CSARGDSQQETQYF,TGCAGTGCAAGGGGGGACAGTCAACAAGAGACCCAGTACTTC
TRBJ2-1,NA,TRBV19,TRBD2,CASSRQAGDTYNEQFF,TGTGCCAGTAGTCGACAAGCGGGAGACACCTACAATGAGCAGTTCTTC
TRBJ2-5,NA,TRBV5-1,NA,CASGNAGQLQETQYF,TGCGCCAGCGGAAATGCCGGACAGTTACAAGAGACCCAGTACTTC
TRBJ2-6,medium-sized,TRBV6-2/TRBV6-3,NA,CASSYISGANVLTF,TGTGCCAGCAGTTACATCTCTGGGGCCAACGTCCTGACTTTC
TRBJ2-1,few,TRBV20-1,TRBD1,CSGITGGGRGEQFF,TGCAGTGGTATAACAGGGGGTGGTAGAGGTGAGCAGTTCTTC
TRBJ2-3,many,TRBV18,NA,CASSPTRRDTQYF,TGTGCCAGCTCACCAACAAGAAGGGATACGCAGTATTTT
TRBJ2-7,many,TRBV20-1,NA,CSGREGPGEQYF,TGCAGTGGTAGAGAGGGCCCCGGCGAGCAGTACTTC
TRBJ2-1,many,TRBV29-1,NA,CSADHYQNEQFF,TGCAGCGCCGATCACTACCAAAATGAGCAGTTCTTC
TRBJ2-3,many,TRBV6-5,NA,CASTPGTRGQVEYF,TGTGCCAGCACCCCAGGGACACGGGGTCAGGTGGAGTATTTT
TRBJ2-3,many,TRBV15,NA,CATSRVRRGGPTDTQYF,TGTGCCACCAGCAGAGTTCGGAGGGGGGGGCCCACAGATACGCAGTATTTT
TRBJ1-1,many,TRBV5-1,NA,CASSLSGWAEAFF,TGCGCCAGCAGCTTGTCAGGGTGGGCTGAAGCTTTCTTT
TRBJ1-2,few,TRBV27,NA,CASSLSSGEGGVLGYTF,TGTGCCAGCAGTTTATCATCAGGGGAAGGTGGAGTTCTTGGCTACACCTTC
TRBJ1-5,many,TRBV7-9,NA,CASSLPNQPQHF,TGTGCCAGCAGCTTACCGAATCAGCCCCAGCATTTT
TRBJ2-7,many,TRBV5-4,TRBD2,CASSFRTSGQNEQYF,TGTGCCAGCAGCTTTCGGACTAGCGGGCAAAACGAGCAGTACTTC
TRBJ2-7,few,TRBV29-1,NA,CSVVLTGSPSYEQYF,TGCAGCGTTGTTCTAACAGGTAGTCCCTCCTACGAGCAGTACTTC